This TCR beta chain was sequenced for a study of vaccination and CD4 T cells after COVID-19. Overall study context: No peptide, an HIV-1 Nef pool, or a CEFX pool was what each control culture received.

Regarding treatment: roughly 11-day PBMC culture with coronavirus spike peptide pools or control peptides (ViraFEST assay). T cells were expanded with peptide pools, and expanded clonotypes were identified by TCR sequencing. With V trimmed by 6 bases and J by 10 bases, 13 bases remained unmatched. Per the germline V gene, CDR1 is MDHEN and CDR2 is SYDVKM. The CDR3 has 15 amino acids. As concerns this clonotype: Antigen specificity is unknown.

The Oncomine TCR Beta short-read assay was what sequenced the DNA obtained from cultured CD4+ T cells. TCRdb redid the calling of the PCR reads with MiXCR, one entry per CDR3 protein. The sample shows about 11,000 distinct CDR3 sequences, 45% to 75% of them seen only once. This sequence originates from a human donor who had recovered from COVID-19. The sequenced sample was CD4+ T cells from blood, cultured in vitro. The rearrangement joins TRBV28 to TRBJ1-5, with 9 positions matching TRBD1. The CDR3 sequence is CASRGQGPFAGPQHF. The CDR3 region has the DNA TGTGCCAGCAGGGGACAGGGCCCCTTTGCGGGACCCCAGCATTTT.